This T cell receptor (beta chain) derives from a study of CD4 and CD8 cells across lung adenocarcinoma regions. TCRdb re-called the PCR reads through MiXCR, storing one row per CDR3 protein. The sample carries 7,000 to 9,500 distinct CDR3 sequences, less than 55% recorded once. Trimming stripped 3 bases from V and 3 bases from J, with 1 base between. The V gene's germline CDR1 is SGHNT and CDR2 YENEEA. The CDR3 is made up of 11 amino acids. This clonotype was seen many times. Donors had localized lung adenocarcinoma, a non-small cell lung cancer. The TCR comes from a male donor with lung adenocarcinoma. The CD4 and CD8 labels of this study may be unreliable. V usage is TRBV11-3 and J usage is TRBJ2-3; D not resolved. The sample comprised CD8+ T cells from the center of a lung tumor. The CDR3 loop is CASSFTDTQYF. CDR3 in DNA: TGTGCCAGCAGCTTTACAGATACGCAGTATTTT.